Presented here are 13 T cell receptor beta chains from one specimen sequenced in a study of blood T cells in healthy people across ages (dated by TCRdb to the mid-2010s). Library prep was done by 5' RACE. Sequencer: Illumina HiSeq 2500. A second PCR of roughly 7 to 11 cycles was performed with a sample-barcoded 5' primer and a J-beta primer mix. The raw public reads went through TCRdb reprocessing: fastp at Q25, MiXCR clone calling, in-frame beta chains kept. Merged by CDR3 protein, the rows form single entries marked with the most common genes and DNA. This sample gives hundreds of thousands of distinct CDR3 sequences in total; around two fifths of them show up just once. The top ten clones comprise 30% of the sample. The sequenced material came from blood. These receptors originate from a man older than 75 in good health.

A few counts support this clonotype. The chain uses TRBV4-3 and TRBJ1-2; the D is unclear. V lost 0 bases and J lost 0, with 20 bases in between. The CDR3 runs to 19 residues. Germline values: CDR1 LGHNA, CDR2 YSLEER. In DNA, the CDR3 is TGCGCCAGCAGCCAAGATCAGGCGGGCGGGAGAATAGCTAACTATGGCTACACCTTC. Residues: CASSQDQAGGRIANYGYTF.

This clonotype was observed many times. The chain recombines TRBV7-2 with TRBJ1-1; D ambiguous. V lost 5 bases to trimming and J lost 1 base, with 14 bases between them. Germline assignment: CDR1 SGHTA and CDR2 FQGNSA. The CDR3 length is 15 residues. CDR3 amino acids: CASSPRGRGNTEAFF. CDR3 nucleotides: TGTGCCAGCAGCCCAAGAGGACGGGGGAACACTGAAGCTTTCTTT.

This clonotype came up a few times. The chain joins TRBV4-2 to TRBJ2-3; D ambiguous. The germline CDR1 and CDR2 sequences are LGHNA and YNFKEQ. Trimming removed 5 bases from V and 0 bases from J, with 12 bases in between. CDR3 length: 15 residues. CDR3 nucleotides: TGTGCCAGCAGCAGAAGCGAGTCTAGCACAGATACGCAGTATTTT. This codes for CASSRSESSTDTQYF.

This clonotype has more than one count but fewer than ten. This chain joins TRBV7-6 and TRBJ2-2; 8 bases fit TRBD2. V was pared by 5 bases and J by 0 bases, with 2 bases of the junction left unmatched. The V gene's germline CDR1 is SGHVS and CDR2 FNYEAQ. This CDR3 contains 15 residues. CDR3 coding DNA: TGTGCCAGCAGCGCGGGACTAGCGAACACCGGGGAGCTGTTTTTT. The encoded protein is CASSAGLANTGELFF.

This clonotype was counted only a few times. The J gene is TRBJ2-1, the V gene TRBV3-1; maybe TRBD2 (7 bases). This CDR3 is built from 15 residues. Per germline, CDR1 LGHDT and CDR2 YNNKEL (reference sequence). V was trimmed by 1 base and J by 7 bases, leaving 14 bases between them. CDR3 nucleotide sequence: TGTGCCAGCAGCCAAGGGGAGGGGGATTCTAATGAGCAGTTCTTC. This codes for CASSQGEGDSNEQFF.

The rearrangement links TRBV20-1 to TRBJ2-1; TRBD1 or TRBD2 may be the D gene (6 bases each). Germline V lookup: CDR1 DFQATT, CDR2 SNEGSKA (reference sequence). Trimming removed 0 bases at V and 9 bases at J, with 21 bases between. The CDR3 loop spans 16 amino acids. The CDR3 region has the DNA TGCAGTGCTAGAGAAGGGGGAGGCGACTTATTGGGTGAGCAGTTCTTC. It encodes CSAREGGGDLLGEQFF.

This clonotype has only a few counts. J is TRBJ2-5 and V is TRBV6-5; tentatively, D is TRBD2 (5 bases). Trimming took 5 bases from V and 4 from J, leaving 17 bases between them. The CDR3 is 15 amino acids. From germline, CDR1 is MNHEY and CDR2 SVGAGI. The CDR3 sequence is CASSLGLREGETQYF. As DNA, the CDR3 is TGTGCCAGCAGTCTGGGCCTGAGGGAAGGAGAGACCCAGTACTTC.

In its sample, this clonotype was seen many times. The J gene is TRBJ1-5, the V gene TRBV7-8, with a weak D call TRBD1 (6 bases). This CDR3 is built from 13 residues. Germline V gives CDR1 SGHVS, CDR2 FQNEAQ. V shed 5 bases and J shed 10 bases, with 15 bases lying between them. The CDR3 here is CASSPRDNQPQHF. CDR3 DNA: TGTGCCAGCAGCCCCCGGGACAACCAACCCCAGCATTTT. Full variable domain (outside the CDR3, taken from reference TRBV7-8 and TRBJ1-5): GAGVSQSPRYKVAKRGQDVALRCDPISGHVSLFWYQQALGQGPEFLTYFQNEAQLDKSGLPSDRFFAERPEGSVSTLKIQRTQQEDSAVYLCASSPRDNQPQHFGDGTRLSIL.

A few counts support this clonotype. The genes are TRBV4-1 and TRBJ2-7; D remains ambiguous. V was trimmed by 2 bases and J by 6 bases, leaving 14 bases between them. The germline V gene has CDR1 MGHRA and CDR2 YSYEKL. The CDR3 consists of 14 residues. CDR3 nucleotides: TGCGCCAGCAGCCAAAAACAGCGTGATGCCGAGCAGTACTTC. Encoded protein: CASSQKQRDAEQYF.

The chain couples TRBV4-2 to TRBJ1-2; a possible D gene is TRBD1 (5 bases). V lost 1 base to trimming and J lost 1 base, with 10 bases between them. The V gene's germline CDR1 is LGHNA and CDR2 YNFKEQ. CDR3 length: 15 amino acids. CDR3 nucleotides: TGTGCCAGCAGCCAAGGGGACTGGGATAACTATGGCTACACCTTC. Translated: CASSQGDWDNYGYTF.

In its sample, this clonotype was seen many times. The rearrangement uses TRBV7-2 and TRBJ2-7, with D unclear. The CDR3 runs 13 residues. Looked up from germline, CDR1 is SGHTA and CDR2 is FQGNSA. V lost 7 bases, J lost 1 base, and 11 bases lay in between. The CDR3: CASIPSGSYEQYF. The CDR3, as DNA: TGTGCCAGCATTCCCTCCGGGTCCTACGAGCAGTACTTC.

J is TRBJ2-3 and V is TRBV6-1; D is possibly TRBD2 (5 bases). Germline CDR1 is MNHNS and CDR2 is SASEGT. The CDR3 totals 15 residues. V was trimmed by 2 bases and J by 5 bases, leaving 14 bases between them. The CDR3 nucleotides read TGTGCCAGCAGTGAAAGAGGGTCTTCTTTAGATACGCAGTATTTT. Protein product: CASSERGSSLDTQYF.

This clonotype was observed a handful of times. J is TRBJ2-1 and V is TRBV7-9, with TRBD1 identical over 8 bases. Germline CDR1 SEHNR, CDR2 FQNEAQ (reference sequence). The V segment lost 6 bases and the J segment 3 bases; nucleotides outside the gene matches: 4. The CDR3 loop spans 14 amino acids. The CDR3 DNA sequence: TGTGCCAGCAGTGAGACAGGGGACTACAATGAGCAGTTCTTC. Protein sequence: CASSETGDYNEQFF.